The T cell receptor (beta chain) described here comes from a study of T-cell reconstitution after alpha-beta-depleted transplantation in children. Broader study findings: Diversity and T-cell counts at one year after transplant derived mostly from new T cells. From surviving recipient T cells and thymic progenitors came the high day-60 TCRbeta diversity observed in some patients.

Remarks on this clonotype: Its antigen is as yet unknown.

From germline, CDR1 is SGHAT and CDR2 FQDESV (reference sequence). V gave up 4 bases and J gave up 7 bases; unmatched junction bases: 12. CDR3 length: 16 residues. The TCRbeta library was prepared with unique molecular identifiers. One entry per CDR3 protein, called by TCRdb with MiXCR from the PCR reads. The data show about 120,000 distinct CDR3 sequences, with approximately 10% seen just once and around 35% held by the top ten. The clonotype comes from a boy aged 2-15 years with acute lymphoblastic leukemia, due to receive a stem cell transplant. The chain recombines TRBV11-1 with TRBJ2-1, with TRBD2 matching over 8 bases. The specimen was PBMCs, collected before TCRalphabeta/CD19-depleted stem cell transplant. The chain's CDR3 is CASSSRSGRLRNEQFF. The CDR3 region has the DNA TGTGCCAGCAGCTCAAGGAGCGGGAGATTAAGGAATGAGCAGTTCTTC.